One and the same sample provided the 2 T cell receptor beta chains below, sequenced in a study of Tregs in tolerant kidney transplant recipients. Assay: immunoSEQ multiplex PCR; the TCRdb copy retains only in-frame clones and omits some. The sample yields about 240,000 clones, roughly 84% seen once. The source material was CD4+ T cells from blood. The receptor source for this set is a human donor in good health.

The V gene is TRBV5-1, the J gene TRBJ2-7; no firm D call. Germline CDR1 SGHRS, CDR2 YFSETQ. The CDR3 covers 13 residues. Trimming removed 4 bases at V and 2 bases at J, with 10 bases between. The DNA of the CDR3 is TGCGCCAGCAGCCCACGGAAAACCTACGAGCAGTACTTC. This sequence encodes CASSPRKTYEQYF.

The chain couples TRBV29-1 to TRBJ1-4, with a tentative D call TRBD1 (6 bases). The germline gives CDR1 SQVTM, CDR2 ANQGSEA. Between the trimmed V and J ends, which lost 7 bases and 8 bases, there was a span of 17 bases. CDR3 size: 13 residues. Written as DNA, the CDR3 is TGCAGCGGCTGGACAGCTGCGCCGGAAAAACTGTTTTTT. Residues: CSGWTAAPEKLFF.